The clone carrying this T cell receptor beta chain was detected many times. Its antigen is still unknown. This sample was taken from a study of breast tumors, draining lymph nodes, adjacent tissues. Study observations and caveats: Compared with basal-like, luminal-like tumors shared significantly more repertoire with nontumor tissue. Tumor repertoires ranked between lymph nodes and nontumor tissue in diversity, with V and J gene preferences.

MiXCR, run by TCRdb on the multiplex PCR reads, gives a single entry per CDR3 protein. Of about 140,000 distinct CDR3 sequences detected, 32% appear once; the ten largest clones hold approximately 2.3%. Samples came from axillary lymph nodes draining the breast cancer. Sequencing was done on a sample of axillary lymph node tissue. The sequence came from a female donor with breast cancer. Some clones in this sample may be carry-over from other donors' samples.

The CDR3 region is CASSPAGAYEQYV. DNA for the CDR3: TGTGCCAGCTCACCGGCCGGGGCCTACGAGCAGTACGTC. This chain joins TRBV18 and TRBJ2-7; possible D gene TRBD2, 5 bases. Deletions cut 3 bases from V and 2 bases from J, with 8 bases between. CDR1 is KGHSH, CDR2 LQKENI, per germline. There are 13 residues in the CDR3.